This is a list of T cell receptor beta chains from one sample in a study of blood T cell repertoires in COVID-19. Measured with immunoSEQ multiplex PCR; TCRdb has only the in-frame clones, and not every one. The table lists 300,000 to 350,000 clones, almost 90% of them singletons, with approximately 4.5% in the top ten. What was sequenced was PBMCs or T cells enriched from blood (not recorded which). The receptors derive from a woman younger than 30 with acute COVID-19. Each CDR3 is given with its conserved first and last residue. The D gene is left open where the match is weak. Some rows mark clone size as missing; the rest say once, few, many or name a class of expanded clone.

j_gene: TRBJ1-1
v_gene: TRBV7-3
abundance: once
d_gene: NA
CDR3aa: CASSFGGEAFF
CDR3nt: TGTGCCAGCAGCTTTGGGGGGGAAGCTTTCTTT

j_gene: TRBJ1-2
v_gene: TRBV19
abundance: NA
d_gene: TRBD1
CDR3aa: CASSIVHGTVYGYTF
CDR3nt: TGTGCCAGTAGTATAGTTCACGGGACAGTTTATGGCTACACCTTC

j_gene: TRBJ2-5
v_gene: TRBV11-2
abundance: NA
d_gene: TRBD1
CDR3aa: CASSLRDRGPQYF
CDR3nt: TGTGCCAGCAGCCTCCGGGACAGGGGGCCCCAGTACTTC

j_gene: TRBJ1-4
v_gene: TRBV19
abundance: NA
d_gene: NA
CDR3aa: CASSPLGDLGNEKLFF
CDR3nt: TGTGCCAGTAGTCCCCTTGGGGACTTGGGTAATGAAAAACTGTTTTTT

j_gene: TRBJ1-2
v_gene: TRBV5-1
abundance: NA
d_gene: NA
CDR3aa: CASSLAGQGGGYTF
CDR3nt: TGCGCCAGCAGCTTGGCCGGCCAGGGCGGAGGCTACACCTTC

j_gene: TRBJ1-2
v_gene: TRBV29-1
abundance: NA
d_gene: NA
CDR3aa: CSVDQTGANYGYTF
CDR3nt: TGCAGCGTCGACCAGACAGGAGCTAACTATGGCTACACCTTC

j_gene: TRBJ1-2
v_gene: TRBV9
abundance: few
d_gene: NA
CDR3aa: CASSVDRNYGYTF
CDR3nt: TGTGCCAGCAGCGTAGACAGGAACTATGGCTACACCTTC

j_gene: TRBJ1-2
v_gene: TRBV28
abundance: NA
d_gene: NA
CDR3aa: CASSFGPLEGNYGYTF
CDR3nt: TGTGCCAGCAGTTTCGGCCCCTTGGAGGGTAACTATGGCTACACCTTC

j_gene: TRBJ2-5
v_gene: TRBV29-1
abundance: NA
d_gene: NA
CDR3aa: CSVEGGGETQYF
CDR3nt: TGCAGCGTTGAGGGGGGTGGAGAGACCCAGTACTTC

j_gene: TRBJ1-2
v_gene: TRBV12-1
abundance: NA
d_gene: NA
CDR3aa: CASTDRSEYGYTF
CDR3nt: TGTGCCAGCACTGACAGGTCAGAGTATGGCTACACCTTC

j_gene: TRBJ2-1
v_gene: TRBV4-1
abundance: NA
d_gene: TRBD2
CDR3aa: CASSQDSTSGYNEQFF
CDR3nt: TGCGCCAGCAGCCAAGATAGCACTAGCGGCTACAATGAGCAGTTCTTC

j_gene: TRBJ1-5
v_gene: TRBV6-4
abundance: NA
d_gene: NA
CDR3aa: CASSGSEISNQPQHF
CDR3nt: TGTGCCAGCAGTGGTTCAGAAATTAGCAATCAGCCCCAGCATTTT

j_gene: TRBJ1-4
v_gene: TRBV11-3
abundance: NA
d_gene: NA
CDR3aa: CASSLNGRGATNEKLFF
CDR3nt: TGTGCCAGCAGCTTGAATGGCAGGGGAGCAACTAATGAAAAACTGTTTTTT

j_gene: TRBJ2-1
v_gene: TRBV27
abundance: NA
d_gene: TRBD2
CDR3aa: CASSLYPSGKYNEQFF
CDR3nt: TGTGCCAGCAGTTTATATCCTAGCGGGAAATACAATGAGCAGTTCTTC

j_gene: TRBJ2-5
v_gene: TRBV5-6
abundance: NA
d_gene: TRBD1
CDR3aa: CASSLQGAEETQYF
CDR3nt: TGTGCCAGCAGCTTACAGGGGGCTGAAGAGACCCAGTACTTC

j_gene: TRBJ1-2
v_gene: TRBV25-1
abundance: NA
d_gene: NA
CDR3aa: CASSVTGIDYGYTF
CDR3nt: TGTGCCAGCAGTGTCACGGGAATCGACTATGGCTACACCTTC

j_gene: TRBJ2-7
v_gene: TRBV19
abundance: few
d_gene: TRBD1
CDR3aa: CASSGTGGWYEQYF
CDR3nt: TGTGCCAGTAGCGGGACAGGTGGATGGTACGAGCAGTACTTC

j_gene: TRBJ1-3
v_gene: TRBV29-1
abundance: NA
d_gene: NA
CDR3aa: CSAQGGERNTIYF
CDR3nt: TGCAGCGCCCAGGGTGGTGAGAGAAACACCATATATTTT

j_gene: TRBJ1-6
v_gene: TRBV7-2
abundance: NA
d_gene: NA
CDR3aa: CASSSPENNSPLHF
CDR3nt: TGTGCCAGCAGCTCCCCGGAGAACAATTCACCCCTCCACTTT

j_gene: TRBJ1-3
v_gene: TRBV9
abundance: NA
d_gene: NA
CDR3aa: CASSVGVQSTGNTIYF
CDR3nt: TGTGCCAGCAGCGTAGGAGTCCAATCGACTGGAAACACCATATATTTT

j_gene: TRBJ2-2
v_gene: TRBV11-3
abundance: NA
d_gene: TRBD2
CDR3aa: CASSDSGTNTGELFF
CDR3nt: TGTGCCAGCAGCGATAGCGGGACGAACACCGGGGAGCTGTTTTTT

j_gene: TRBJ2-1
v_gene: TRBV11-1
abundance: NA
d_gene: TRBD2
CDR3aa: CASSNSGSTSGEQFF
CDR3nt: TGTGCCAGCAGCAATAGCGGGAGTACGTCCGGTGAGCAGTTCTTC

j_gene: TRBJ1-5
v_gene: TRBV30
abundance: NA
d_gene: NA
CDR3aa: CAWSVGSVNQPQHF
CDR3nt: TGTGCCTGGAGTGTCGGCAGCGTAAATCAGCCCCAGCATTTT

j_gene: TRBJ1-2
v_gene: TRBV2
abundance: NA
d_gene: NA
CDR3aa: CASSEEAGGYTF
CDR3nt: TGTGCCAGCAGTGAAGAGGCGGGAGGCTACACCTTC

j_gene: TRBJ2-1
v_gene: TRBV19
abundance: NA
d_gene: NA
CDR3aa: CASSNDSWYSYNEQFF
CDR3nt: TGTGCCAGTAGCAATGACAGCTGGTACTCCTACAATGAGCAGTTCTTC

j_gene: TRBJ1-1
v_gene: TRBV10-3
abundance: once
d_gene: NA
CDR3aa: CAISESRNTEAFF
CDR3nt: TGTGCCATCAGTGAGTCGAGAAACACTGAAGCTTTCTTT

j_gene: TRBJ1-3
v_gene: TRBV18
abundance: NA
d_gene: TRBD1
CDR3aa: CASSPPVGGPGNTIYF
CDR3nt: TGTGCCAGCTCACCACCGGTAGGGGGCCCTGGAAACACCATATATTTT

j_gene: TRBJ1-3
v_gene: TRBV6-6
abundance: few
d_gene: NA
CDR3aa: CASSSPEGSGNTIYF
CDR3nt: TGTGCCAGCAGTTCGCCCGAGGGCTCTGGAAACACCATATATTTT

j_gene: TRBJ2-7
v_gene: TRBV3-1/TRBV3-2
abundance: NA
d_gene: TRBD2
CDR3aa: CASSTRLAGYYEQYF
CDR3nt: TGTGCCAGCAGCACGAGACTAGCGGGATACTACGAGCAGTACTTC

j_gene: TRBJ1-6
v_gene: TRBV6-5
abundance: NA
d_gene: NA
CDR3aa: CASRGQLTNSPLHF
CDR3nt: TGTGCCAGCAGGGGACAACTGACTAATTCACCCCTCCACTTT

j_gene: TRBJ2-7
v_gene: TRBV3-1/TRBV3-2
abundance: NA
d_gene: TRBD1
CDR3aa: CASSNQGVLGSYEQYF
CDR3nt: TGTGCCAGCAGCAATCAGGGGGTACTAGGCTCCTACGAGCAGTACTTC

j_gene: TRBJ2-5
v_gene: TRBV10-3
abundance: NA
d_gene: TRBD1
CDR3aa: CAISPSGTGHETQYF
CDR3nt: TGTGCCATCAGTCCCTCAGGGACAGGGCACGAGACCCAGTACTTC

j_gene: TRBJ2-3
v_gene: TRBV15
abundance: NA
d_gene: NA
CDR3aa: CATSRDTSTDTQYF
CDR3nt: TGTGCCACCAGCAGGGACACCAGCACAGATACGCAGTATTTT

j_gene: TRBJ2-4
v_gene: TRBV27
abundance: NA
d_gene: TRBD2
CDR3aa: CASSRNGLANAKNIQYF
CDR3nt: TGTGCCAGCAGTAGAAACGGACTAGCGAATGCCAAAAACATTCAGTACTTC

j_gene: TRBJ2-7
v_gene: TRBV20-1
abundance: NA
d_gene: TRBD2
CDR3aa: CSASWLAGAVEQYF
CDR3nt: TGCAGTGCTAGTTGGCTAGCGGGAGCGGTCGAGCAGTACTTC

j_gene: TRBJ2-7
v_gene: TRBV27
abundance: NA
d_gene: NA
CDR3aa: CASRRSQGGTYEQYF
CDR3nt: TGTGCCAGCAGACGGTCGCAGGGAGGAACCTACGAGCAGTACTTC

j_gene: TRBJ2-7
v_gene: TRBV12-3/TRBV12-4
abundance: NA
d_gene: NA
CDR3aa: CASSPGGHYEQYF
CDR3nt: TGTGCCAGCAGTCCCGGAGGTCACTACGAGCAGTACTTC

j_gene: TRBJ1-1
v_gene: TRBV5-1
abundance: NA
d_gene: TRBD1
CDR3aa: CASSPDGTGAEAFF
CDR3nt: TGCGCCAGCAGCCCGGATGGGACAGGGGCTGAAGCTTTCTTT

j_gene: TRBJ2-2
v_gene: TRBV15
abundance: NA
d_gene: TRBD1
CDR3aa: CATSRDRVSGELFF
CDR3nt: TGTGCCACCAGCAGGGACAGGGTCTCCGGGGAGCTGTTTTTT

j_gene: TRBJ2-7
v_gene: TRBV5-6
abundance: NA
d_gene: TRBD2
CDR3aa: CASSFGVPGASGLSYEQYF
CDR3nt: TGTGCCAGCAGCTTCGGGGTCCCCGGGGCTAGCGGCCTTTCCTACGAGCAGTACTTC

j_gene: TRBJ2-1
v_gene: TRBV25-1
abundance: once
d_gene: NA
CDR3aa: CASSWAGSESYNEQFF
CDR3nt: TGTGCCAGCAGCTGGGCCGGGAGTGAGTCCTACAATGAGCAGTTCTTC

j_gene: TRBJ1-2
v_gene: TRBV21-1
abundance: NA
d_gene: NA
CDR3aa: CASSIGQGEGYTF
CDR3nt: TGTGCCAGCAGCATCGGACAGGGGGAGGGCTACACCTTC

j_gene: TRBJ2-7
v_gene: TRBV4-2
abundance: few
d_gene: TRBD2
CDR3aa: CASSQDYAGGGYEQYF
CDR3nt: TGTGCCAGCAGCCAAGATTACGCGGGAGGGGGCTACGAGCAGTACTTC

j_gene: TRBJ2-7
v_gene: TRBV7-9
abundance: NA
d_gene: NA
CDR3aa: CASSSGQGVDEQYF
CDR3nt: TGTGCCAGCAGCTCCGGACAAGGTGTGGACGAGCAGTACTTC

j_gene: TRBJ2-1
v_gene: TRBV28
abundance: NA
d_gene: NA
CDR3aa: CASSLLVIAQMFNEQFF
CDR3nt: TGTGCCAGCAGTTTATTGGTAATAGCACAAATGTTCAATGAGCAGTTCTTC

j_gene: TRBJ2-7
v_gene: TRBV6-5
abundance: NA
d_gene: TRBD2
CDR3aa: CASRLGLEVDEQYF
CDR3nt: TGTGCCAGCAGACTTGGACTAGAAGTCGACGAGCAGTACTTC

j_gene: TRBJ1-3
v_gene: TRBV6-5
abundance: few
d_gene: NA
CDR3aa: CASSYSAGATGNTIYF
CDR3nt: TGTGCCAGCAGTTACTCGGCAGGGGCGACTGGAAACACCATATATTTT

j_gene: TRBJ1-2
v_gene: TRBV18
abundance: NA
d_gene: TRBD1
CDR3aa: CASSPGTGDRGYTF
CDR3nt: TGTGCCAGCTCACCTGGGACAGGGGATCGTGGCTACACCTTC

j_gene: TRBJ2-2
v_gene: TRBV9
abundance: NA
d_gene: NA
CDR3aa: CASSVGGTPRGGELFF
CDR3nt: TGTGCCAGCAGCGTAGGAGGGACACCCAGGGGCGGGGAGCTGTTTTTT

j_gene: TRBJ2-2
v_gene: TRBV18
abundance: NA
d_gene: NA
CDR3aa: CASSPARVGDTGELFF
CDR3nt: TGTGCCAGCTCACCCGCGAGGGTCGGGGACACCGGGGAGCTGTTTTTT

j_gene: TRBJ1-1
v_gene: TRBV5-6
abundance: NA
d_gene: NA
CDR3aa: CASSPLATSSPNTEAFF
CDR3nt: TGTGCCAGCAGCCCTTTGGCGACATCCTCCCCGAACACTGAAGCTTTCTTT

j_gene: TRBJ1-2
v_gene: TRBV10-2
abundance: NA
d_gene: NA
CDR3aa: CASRVGQGYGYTF
CDR3nt: TGCGCCAGCAGGGTAGGGCAGGGGTATGGCTACACCTTC

j_gene: TRBJ2-2
v_gene: TRBV28
abundance: NA
d_gene: NA
CDR3aa: CASRSQGNTGELFF
CDR3nt: TGTGCCAGCAGGTCGCAGGGTAACACCGGGGAGCTGTTTTTT

j_gene: TRBJ1-1
v_gene: TRBV18
abundance: NA
d_gene: NA
CDR3aa: CASSPRDGEIEAFF
CDR3nt: TGTGCCAGCTCACCGCGGGACGGGGAGATTGAAGCTTTCTTT

j_gene: TRBJ1-5
v_gene: TRBV5-1
abundance: NA
d_gene: NA
CDR3aa: CASSLTGGNQPQHF
CDR3nt: TGCGCCAGCAGCCTGACGGGGGGCAATCAGCCCCAGCATTTT

j_gene: TRBJ1-3
v_gene: TRBV28
abundance: NA
d_gene: TRBD1
CDR3aa: CASTSGQDRNTIYF
CDR3nt: TGTGCCAGCACCTCGGGACAGGACAGAAACACCATATATTTT

j_gene: TRBJ1-1
v_gene: TRBV2
abundance: NA
d_gene: TRBD1
CDR3aa: CARGQANPNTEAFF
CDR3nt: TGTGCCAGAGGACAGGCAAACCCGAACACTGAAGCTTTCTTT

j_gene: TRBJ2-5
v_gene: TRBV11-2
abundance: once
d_gene: TRBD2
CDR3aa: CASSLIAGGGTETQYF
CDR3nt: TGTGCCAGCAGCTTAATAGCGGGAGGAGGTACGGAGACCCAGTACTTC

j_gene: TRBJ1-2
v_gene: TRBV30
abundance: NA
d_gene: TRBD1
CDR3aa: CAWSGKDRVYGYTF
CDR3nt: TGTGCCTGGAGTGGGAAGGACAGGGTCTATGGCTACACCTTC

j_gene: TRBJ2-3
v_gene: TRBV18
abundance: NA
d_gene: NA
CDR3aa: CASSPGAGTDTQYF
CDR3nt: TGTGCCAGCTCACCAGGGGCTGGCACAGATACGCAGTATTTT